This entry concerns a single TCR beta chain. Its specificity is unknown. Together with a sample-barcoded 5' primer, a J-beta primer mix was included in a second PCR lasting about 6 to 11 cycles. CDR3-containing paired-end reads numbering at least 2.5 million came from each sample. TCRdb re-called the 5' RACE reads with MiXCR, one entry per CDR3 protein. The data hold roughly 1.6 million distinct CDR3 sequences, with 30% to 40% observed a single time. This sample was included in a study of blood T cells in healthy people across ages. The overall study: Researchers report that template switching captured about one barcoded beta molecule per two T cells. Findings and caveats of the study: Underestimates were what the diversity estimates from one million T cells were considered to be. It was the long-lived donors that had more naive CD4+ cells and higher diversity than aged donors.

CDR1 and CDR2 (germline): LGHDT, YNNKEL (reference sequence). The CDR3 has 13 amino acids. This chain joins TRBV3-1 and TRBJ2-7; D unclear. The J call is uncertain, as TRBJ2-5 better fits the DNA end. Sequencing was done on a sample of blood. The TCR originated in a woman aged 25-40 years in good health. The CDR3 DNA is TGTGCCAGCAGCCAGAATGGGTTCGCGACCCAGTACTTC. It is translated as CASSQNGFATQYF.